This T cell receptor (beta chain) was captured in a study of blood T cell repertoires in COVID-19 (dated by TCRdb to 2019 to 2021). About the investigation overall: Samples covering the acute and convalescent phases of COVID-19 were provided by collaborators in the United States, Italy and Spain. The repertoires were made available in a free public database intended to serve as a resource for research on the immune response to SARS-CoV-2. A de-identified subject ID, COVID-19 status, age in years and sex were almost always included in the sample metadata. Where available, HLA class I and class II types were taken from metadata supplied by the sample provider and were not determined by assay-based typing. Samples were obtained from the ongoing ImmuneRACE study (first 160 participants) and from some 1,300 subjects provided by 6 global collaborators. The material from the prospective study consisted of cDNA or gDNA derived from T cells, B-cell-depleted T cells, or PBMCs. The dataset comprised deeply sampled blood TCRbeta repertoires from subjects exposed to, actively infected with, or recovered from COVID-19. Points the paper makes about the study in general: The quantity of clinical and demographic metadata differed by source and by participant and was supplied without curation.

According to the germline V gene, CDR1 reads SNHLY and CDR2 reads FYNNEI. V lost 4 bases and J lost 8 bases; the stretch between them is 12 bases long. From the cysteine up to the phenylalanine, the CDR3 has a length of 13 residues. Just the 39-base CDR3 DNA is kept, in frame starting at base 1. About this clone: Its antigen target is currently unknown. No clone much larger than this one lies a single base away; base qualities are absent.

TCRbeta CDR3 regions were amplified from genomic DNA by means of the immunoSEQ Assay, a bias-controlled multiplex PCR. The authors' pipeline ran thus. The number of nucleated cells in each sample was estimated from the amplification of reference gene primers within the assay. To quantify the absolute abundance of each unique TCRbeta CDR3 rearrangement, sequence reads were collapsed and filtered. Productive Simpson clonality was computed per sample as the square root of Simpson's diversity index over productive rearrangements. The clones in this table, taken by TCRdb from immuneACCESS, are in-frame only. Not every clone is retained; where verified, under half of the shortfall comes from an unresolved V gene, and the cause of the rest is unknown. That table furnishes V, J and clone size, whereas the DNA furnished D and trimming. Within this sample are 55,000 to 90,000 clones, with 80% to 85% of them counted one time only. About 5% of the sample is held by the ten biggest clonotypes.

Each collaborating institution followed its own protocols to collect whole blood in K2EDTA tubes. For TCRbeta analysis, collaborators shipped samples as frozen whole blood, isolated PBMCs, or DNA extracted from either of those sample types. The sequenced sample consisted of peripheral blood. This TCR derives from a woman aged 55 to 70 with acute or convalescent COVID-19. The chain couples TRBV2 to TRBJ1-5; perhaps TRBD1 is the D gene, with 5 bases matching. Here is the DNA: TGTGCCAGCAGTGTGGGGCTCCTGGAGCCCCAGCATTTT. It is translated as CASSVGLLEPQHF.